This T cell receptor (beta chain) is from a study of cytomegalovirus exposure and HLA in healthy donors. The data were produced by immunoSEQ multiplex PCR, yet TCRdb's version contains in-frame clones alone and is incomplete. The sample records 100,000 to 150,000 clones, roughly nine tenths being singletons. The CDR3 totals 16 residues. Germline V gives CDR1 SGDLS, CDR2 YYNGEE. Trimming took 3 bases from V and 5 from J; bases not matched to a gene: 5. Specimen: PBMCs. The chain recombines TRBV9 with TRBJ2-7; 16 bases align to TRBD2. The sequence was collected from a woman under 30 in good health and CMV-seronegative. CDR3 protein: CASSEGTSGRANEQYF. The CDR3 DNA reads TGTGCCAGCAGCGAAGGGACTAGCGGGAGGGCCAACGAGCAGTACTTC.